This TCR beta chain was recovered during a study of CD8+CD57+ T cells in acquired aplastic anemia. Findings of the study overall: Patients and controls were found to share 25 to 30 CD8+ CDR3 sequences.

Those patients picked for sequencing had displayed CD8+CD57+ cell expansion on flow cytometry. A severe acquired aplastic anemia diagnosis applied to all patients. Patients had undergone no therapy by the time their blood was sampled. CDR3 and TCR beta VDJ profiling relied on a genomic DNA template. Via MiXCR, TCRdb re-called the reads, giving one row per CDR3 protein. The sample includes roughly 250,000 distinct CDR3 sequences, around 45% of them seen just once. This clonotype was observed many times. Its antigen remains unidentified. Sequenced material: sorted CD4+, CD8+, or CD8+CD57+ T cells (not recorded which) from PBMCs. This TCR derives from a human donor with aplastic anemia.

The CDR3 reads CASSLAQMEGSKRETQYF. The DNA for the CDR3 is TGTGCCAGCAGCTTAGCGCAGATGGAAGGGTCTAAGCGAGAGACCCAGTACTTC. This chain uses TRBV7-9 with TRBJ2-5; D is ambiguous. Germline V gene sequence: CDR1 SEHNR, CDR2 FQNEAQ (reference sequence). V gave up 0 bases and J gave up 4 bases, with 21 bases separating them. There are 18 residues in the CDR3.